This T cell receptor beta chain was documented in a study of Ad26.COV2.S vaccination and SARS-CoV-2 variants. The study's findings and limits: The authors reported substantial breadth in spike-specific CD8+ and CD4+ T cell responses after vaccination.

Treatment in this sample: some 20 received Ad26.COV2.S at low or high dose, single or two shots; about 5 received placebo; per-sample allocation not given. Sample collection was performed on day 63 after the first vaccine or placebo injection. Libraries were prepared by immunoSEQ multiplex PCR; TCRdb keeps only in-frame clonotypes and omits some of them. The table records about 400,000 clones, around 82% of them present only once. Remarks on this clone: What it binds is not known.

CDR1 SGHRS and CDR2 YFSETQ come from the germline V gene. Trimming pared 0 bases from V and 2 bases from J, leaving 7 bases between. This CDR3 region has 14 residues. Material: peripheral blood, obtained in a trial of Ad26.COV2.S vaccine versus placebo. The source of this sequence is a person aged 18 to 59 who received the Ad26.COV2.S COVID-19 vaccine or a placebo. V is TRBV5-1 and J is TRBJ2-3, with a tentative D call TRBD2 (5 bases). This chain's CDR3 is CASSLGGNTDTQYF. The CDR3 DNA sequence: TGCGCCAGCAGCTTGGGAGGGAACACAGATACGCAGTATTTT. The whole variable domain, remainder taken from reference TRBV5-1 and TRBJ2-3, is KAGVTQTPRYLIKTRGQQVTLSCSPISGHRSVSWYQQTPGQGLQFLFEYFSETQRNKGNFPGRFSGRQFSNSRSEMNVSTLELGDSALYLCASSLGGNTDTQYFGPGTRLTVL.